This TCR beta chain stems from a study of CD8+CD57+ T cells in acquired aplastic anemia. The V and J ends lost 5 bases and 2 bases respectively, with 8 bases between them. The germline V gene encodes CDR1 LNHNV and CDR2 YYDKDF (reference sequence). The CDR3 loop spans 13 amino acids. Individuals selected for sequencing had exhibited CD8+CD57+ cell expansion on flow cytometry. Profiling of TCR beta VDJ combinations and CDR3 sequences used genomic DNA as template. One entry per CDR3 protein, called by TCRdb with MiXCR from the reads. The table lists some 120,000 distinct CDR3 sequences, 55% to 70% of them singletons.

The TCR was taken from a human donor with aplastic anemia. The sequenced material came from sorted CD4+, CD8+, or CD8+CD57+ T cells (not recorded which) from PBMCs. This chain connects TRBV15 to TRBJ2-3; D remains ambiguous. The CDR3 region is CATSPGDTDTQYF. CDR3 in DNA: TGTGCCACCAGCCCCGGCGACACAGATACGCAGTATTTT.